The next 2 T cell receptor beta chains were all read from a single sample in a study of blood T cell repertoires in COVID-19. Measured with immunoSEQ multiplex PCR; TCRdb has only the in-frame clones, and not every one. This table has some 230,000 clones, approximately 81% appearing once. The sequenced sample consisted of peripheral blood. The origin of the receptors is a man aged 35 to 55 with acute or convalescent COVID-19.

This chain links TRBV12-3 or TRBV12-4 with TRBJ2-7; 8 bases line up with TRBD1. V gave up 6 bases and J gave up 3 bases; unmatched junction bases: 4. This CDR3 has 13 residues. The CDR3 DNA is TGTGCCAGCAGCCCGACAGGGGACTACGAGCAGTACTTC. Translating gives CASSPTGDYEQYF.

This chain uses TRBV5-3 with TRBJ2-1, with 13 bases that match TRBD2. TRBV5-3 belongs to the ORF category, with a function that is uncertain. The ends lost 4 bases at V and 0 bases at J; junction bases unmatched: 10. The length of the CDR3 is 19 residues. CDR3 sequence reads: CARSHATSGGRSSYNEQFF. The CDR3 DNA sequence: TGTGCCAGAAGCCATGCGACTAGCGGGGGGCGGAGCTCCTACAATGAGCAGTTCTTC.